Below, 21 T cell receptor beta chains from the same sample are listed, as sequenced in a study of sequential checkpoint blockade in melanoma (dated by TCRdb to 2018 to 2020). The treatment or condition tag for this specimen amounts to: randomized to nivolumab then ipilimumab (arm A) or the reverse (arm B). The library was built by means of the immunoSEQ multiplex PCR assay. This is the immuneACCESS table as TCRdb keeps it, with only in-frame sequences that have V and J called. A part of the clones is gone; compared with another copy, unresolved V genes explain less than half, and the rest is unexplained. For this sample there are 30,000 to 40,000 clones; 70% to 90% appear just once. Clones ranked in the top ten supply roughly an eighth of the sample. The input for sequencing was CD8+ T cells sorted from blood (inferred from file names), taken from a patient given nivolumab and ipilimumab in sequence. The source is a human donor with melanoma.

The chain has TRBV11-2 and TRBJ1-4; TRBD1 aligns across 9 bases. The CDR3 sequence is 14 residues long. The V gene end was trimmed by 3 bases and the J gene end by 8 bases; junction bases not matched to a gene: 4. Germline CDR1 SGHAT, CDR2 FQNNGV. As DNA, the CDR3 is TGTGCCAGCAGCTTTACAGGGGGCAGGGAAAAACTGTTTTTT. It codes for CASSFTGGREKLFF. The full variable domain, rest sourced from reference TRBV11-2 and TRBJ1-4, is EAGVAQSPRYKIIEKRQSVAFWCNPISGHATLYWYQQILGQGPKLLIQFQNNGVVDDSQLPKDRFSAERLKGVDSTLKIQPAKLEDSAVYLCASSFTGGREKLFFGSGTQLSVL.

The CDR3 nucleotides are TGTGCCAGCAGTTTAGAGCGGGACAGGGTCAGCGAGCAGTACTTC. Translating it yields CASSLERDRVSEQYF. The chain has TRBV27 and TRBJ2-7; 9 positions agree with TRBD1. Germline V gives CDR1 MNHEY, CDR2 SMNVEV (reference sequence). The CDR3 is made up of 15 amino acids. V shed 2 bases and J 6 bases; nucleotides not matched to a gene: 8.

The chain links TRBV27 to TRBJ1-6; D gene unclear. V shed 2 bases and J shed 8 bases, with 7 bases lying between them. This CDR3 has 13 residues. Germline values: CDR1 MNHEY, CDR2 SMNVEV (reference sequence). The CDR3 here is CASSLIRDSPLHF. The CDR3 DNA follows: TGTGCCAGCAGTTTAATACGGGATTCACCCCTCCACTTT.

This sequence joins TRBV30 and TRBJ2-3; weak D call: TRBD1 (5 bases). The CDR3 covers 14 residues. In germline, CDR1 is GTSNPN, CDR2 SVGIG (reference sequence). V lost 0 bases, J lost 1 base, and 8 bases lay in between. The CDR3 nucleotides read TGTGCCTGGAGTGTAGCGACAGGCACAGATACGCAGTATTTT. Amino acid sequence: CAWSVATGTDTQYF.

The J gene is TRBJ2-7, the V gene TRBV5-6; TRBD1 matches at 8 bases. Germline values: CDR1 SGHDT, CDR2 YYEEEE. The CDR3 extends over 17 amino acids. The V gene end was trimmed by 0 bases and the J gene end by 0 bases; junction bases not matched to a gene: 8. As DNA, the CDR3 is TGTGCCAGCAGCTTGGCTTTAGGACAGGGAAGCTCCTACGAGCAGTACTTC. It codes for CASSLALGQGSSYEQYF.

The chain couples TRBV5-1 to TRBJ1-2; perhaps TRBD1 as D (6 bases). This CDR3 contains 14 residues. Germline V gene sequence: CDR1 SGHRS, CDR2 YFSETQ. The ends were cut back, 0 bases at V and 4 bases at J, with 10 bases in the middle. The CDR3 sequence is CASSLVDRSYGYTF. As DNA, the CDR3 is TGCGCCAGCAGCTTGGTGGACAGAAGCTATGGCTACACCTTC.

This chain uses TRBV7-9 with TRBJ2-7; D remains unclear. Deletions cut 5 bases from V and 0 bases from J, with 8 bases between. CDR3 length: 13 amino acids. Germline CDR1 is SEHNR and CDR2 is FQNEAQ (reference sequence). CDR3 DNA sequence: TGTGCCAGCAGCCCAAGCAACTCCTACGAGCAGTACTTC. Translating it yields CASSPSNSYEQYF.

The chain joins TRBV11-3 to TRBJ2-1; 11 nucleotides agree with TRBD2. Germline loops: CDR1 SGHNT, CDR2 YENEEA. V lost 0 bases, J lost 4 bases, and 2 bases stayed unmatched. The CDR3 totals 16 residues. The CDR3 loop is CASSLEGTSGYNEQFF. Written as DNA, the CDR3 is TGTGCCAGCAGCTTAGAGGGGACTAGCGGTTACAATGAGCAGTTCTTC.

The chain has TRBV7-9 and TRBJ2-3, with 12 bases lining up with TRBD1. Germline-derived CDR1 and CDR2 are SEHNR and FQNEAQ (reference sequence). The V gene end was trimmed by 5 bases and the J gene end by 5 bases; junction bases not matched to a gene: 5. This CDR3 is 15 amino acids long. The CDR3 DNA sequence: TGTGCCAGCAGCCCGGGACAGGGGGCAGGAGATACGCAGTATTTT. Its translation is CASSPGQGAGDTQYF.

This chain joins TRBV7-9 and TRBJ2-5; a weak D match, TRBD1 (6 bases). With 1 base removed from V and 10 bases from J, the gap between germline ends came to 16 bases. Germline V lookup: CDR1 SEHNR, CDR2 FQNEAQ (reference sequence). This CDR3 contains 14 residues. CDR3 nucleotide sequence: TGTGCCAGCAGCTTAGTGGTCCTGGGGGCGAGCCAGTACTTC. Protein product: CASSLVVLGASQYF. The whole variable domain, filled in from reference TRBV7-9 and TRBJ2-5, reads DTGVSQNPRHKITKRGQNVTFRCDPISEHNRLYWYRQTLGQGPEFLTYFQNEAQLEKSRLLSDRFSAERPKGSFSTLEIQRTEQGDSAMYLCASSLVVLGASQYFGPGTRLLVL.

This rearrangement joins TRBV30 to TRBJ2-2, with TRBD2 matching 8 bases. This CDR3 is built from 15 residues. Germline values: CDR1 GTSNPN, CDR2 SVGIG (reference sequence). The trim removed 8 bases at V and 4 bases at J, leaving 12 bases unmatched. CDR3 sequence (DNA): TGTGCCGGACCCAGGGCGGGAGGCCTCACCGGGGAGCTGTTTTTT. It codes for CAGPRAGGLTGELFF.

V usage is TRBV2 and J usage is TRBJ2-1, with 9 bases matching TRBD1. V trimming: 4 bases; J trimming: 4 bases; junction bases outside the gene matches: 11. Germline V gene lookup returns CDR1 SNHLY and CDR2 FYNNEI. The length of the CDR3 is 17 residues. Written as DNA, the CDR3 is TGTGCCAGCAGTGGTCCCTCTGGGGACAGGGTGTACAATGAGCAGTTCTTC. This gives the protein CASSGPSGDRVYNEQFF. Supplemented by reference TRBV2 and TRBJ2-1, the full variable domain reads EPEVTQTPSHQVTQMGQEVILRCVPISNHLYFYWYRQILGQKVEFLVSFYNNEISEKSEIFDDQFSVERPDGSNFTLKIRSTKLEDSAMYFCASSGPSGDRVYNEQFFGPGTRLTVL.

This clone was seen a handful of times. The chain uses TRBV7-9 and TRBJ1-4; 8 nucleotides match TRBD1. J was trimmed by 8 bases and V by 5 bases; bases with no gene match: 13. This CDR3 contains 16 residues. Germline lookup yields CDR1 SEHNR and CDR2 FQNEAQ (reference sequence). CDR3 nucleotides: TGTGCCAGCAGCCCAGGAGCGACAGGGGTTGGCGAAAAACTGTTTTTT. Its translation is CASSPGATGVGEKLFF.

The chain employs TRBV28 and TRBJ2-5, with 10 positions matching TRBD2. This CDR3 is built from 16 residues. Germline V CDR1 and CDR2: MDHEN, SYDVKM. The V segment lost 6 bases and the J segment 2 bases; nucleotides outside the gene matches: 9. This CDR3 is CASSSPAGLAQETQYF. CDR3 coding DNA: TGTGCCAGCAGCTCTCCGGCGGGACTAGCGCAAGAGACCCAGTACTTC. Together with reference TRBV28 and TRBJ2-5, the CDR3 gives the full variable domain: DVKVTQSSRYLVKRTGEKVFLECVQDMDHENMFWYRQDPGLGLRLIYFSYDVKMKEKGDIPEGYSVSREKKERFSLILESASTNQTSMYLCASSSPAGLAQETQYFGPGTRLLVL.

The chain has TRBV6-1 and TRBJ1-5, with TRBD1 matching 7 bases. Germline V CDR1 and CDR2: MNHNS, SASEGT. This CDR3 spans 15 amino acids. V gave up 10 bases and J gave up 0 bases; unmatched junction bases: 9. The CDR3 DNA reads as TGTGCCACGTTCACAGGGGCGTATAGCAATCAGCCCCAGCATTTT. Translated: CATFTGAYSNQPQHF.

The chain uses TRBV27 and TRBJ2-7, with D perhaps TRBD1 (5 bases). With 5 bases removed from V and 5 bases from J, the gap between germline ends came to 13 bases. Germline assignment: CDR1 MNHEY and CDR2 SMNVEV (reference sequence). This CDR3 is built from 13 residues. This CDR3 is CASSRPGNHEQYF. The CDR3 DNA is TGTGCCAGCAGTCGGCCAGGGAACCACGAGCAGTACTTC.

In this sample, this clone turned up a few times. This chain links TRBV5-5 with TRBJ2-4, with D possibly TRBD1 on 6 matching bases. V was pared by 1 base and J by 8 bases, with 16 bases between. CDR1 SGHKS and CDR2 YYEKEE come from the germline V gene (reference sequence). This CDR3 is 15 amino acids long. CDR3 nucleotides: TGTGCCAGCAGCTTGCCGCGGCAGGGGATTGACATTCAGTACTTC. Amino acids: CASSLPRQGIDIQYF. Complete variable domain (other parts from reference TRBV5-5 and TRBJ2-4): DAGVTQSPTHLIKTRGQQVTLRCSPISGHKSVSWYQQVLGQGPQFIFQYYEKEERGRGNFPDRFSARQFPNYSSELNVNALLLGDSALYLCASSLPRQGIDIQYFGAGTRLSVL.

This clone was observed a handful of times. Other DNA sequences in this sample translate to the same CDR3. V and J are TRBV19 and TRBJ2-5, with 10 bases aligning to TRBD1. The germline V gene encodes CDR1 LNHDA and CDR2 SQIVND (reference sequence). This CDR3 region has 15 residues. With 1 base clipped from V and 5 bases from J, the junction kept 4 bases outside the gene matches. CDR3 DNA sequence: TGTGCCAGTAGTATAGCGGACAGGGGGGGGGAGACCCAGTACTTC. Translated, it gives CASSIADRGGETQYF.

This chain connects TRBV5-6 to TRBJ2-4; TRBD2 matches at 7 bases. The CDR3 sequence is 13 residues long. The V gene's germline CDR1 is SGHDT and CDR2 YYEEEE. J lost 5 bases, V lost 5 bases, and 4 bases had no gene match. The CDR3 region is CASSGLVQNIQYF. CDR3 DNA: TGTGCCAGCAGTGGACTAGTCCAAAACATTCAGTACTTC.

The chain employs TRBV5-4 and TRBJ1-1; D might be TRBD1 (5 bases). The CDR3 loop spans 15 amino acids. With 5 bases removed from V and 3 bases from J, the gap between germline ends came to 17 bases. The V gene's germline CDR1 is SGHNT and CDR2 YYREEE (reference sequence). CDR3 in DNA: TGTGCCAGCAGTGCAGACTGGGCAGGGCACACTGAAGCTTTCTTT. Translated, it gives CASSADWAGHTEAFF.

The chain links TRBV27 to TRBJ1-2; a weak D match, TRBD1 (6 bases). CDR1 and CDR2 (germline): MNHEY, SMNVEV (reference sequence). The ends were cut back, 2 bases at V and 7 bases at J, with 17 bases in the middle. This CDR3 is 15 amino acids long. CDR3 region: CASSLGPQGLGGYTF. The CDR3 bases are TGTGCCAGCAGTTTAGGTCCCCAGGGGTTAGGTGGCTACACCTTC.